A single sample gave rise to the 9 T cell receptor beta chains below, sequenced in a study of T cell responses to AZD1222 COVID-19 vaccine. Assay: immunoSEQ multiplex PCR; the TCRdb copy retains only in-frame clones and omits some. The sample lists over 150,000 clones; 90% were seen once. This specimen was peripheral blood, taken on day 0 of AZD1222 vaccination. The receptor source for this set is an adult in good health.

J is TRBJ1-6 and V is TRBV4-2; 7 positions agree with TRBD1. This CDR3 has 16 amino acids. J gave up 6 bases and V 0 bases, and 5 bases lay outside the gene matches. CDR1 is LGHNA and CDR2 is YNFKEQ in the germline V gene. The CDR3 spells CASSQEGDSLNSPLHF. The DNA for the CDR3 is TGTGCCAGCAGCCAAGAAGGGGACAGCCTTAATTCACCCCTCCACTTT.

The chain employs TRBV4-3 and TRBJ2-3; D uncertain. Per germline, CDR1 LGHNA and CDR2 YSLEER. The CDR3 covers 14 residues. V gave up 4 bases and J gave up 1 base, with 9 bases separating them. The CDR3 is CASSLGPGTDTQYF. For the CDR3, the DNA is TGCGCCAGCAGCCTCGGACCCGGCACAGATACGCAGTATTTT.

The rearrangement uses TRBV7-3 and TRBJ2-1; D remains ambiguous. Germline lookup yields CDR1 SGHTA and CDR2 FQGTGA. The CDR3 is 13 residues long. V was cut by 5 bases and J by 8 bases, with 13 bases left in between. The CDR3 spells CASSPTVSDEQFF. CDR3 DNA sequence: TGTGCCAGCAGCCCTACCGTGAGCGATGAGCAGTTCTTC.

The chain is built from TRBV10-3 and TRBJ2-3, with 9 bases matching TRBD2. This CDR3 region has 15 residues. After removal of 3 bases from V and 3 bases from J, the junction contained 4 bases not matched to a gene. Germline-derived CDR1 and CDR2 are ENHRY and SYGVKD. In nucleotides, the CDR3 is TGTGCCATCAGTGACTTGGGACTAGCAACAGATACGCAGTATTTT. It is translated as CAISDLGLATDTQYF.

This clone was seen once. This sample includes further DNA sequences coding for the same CDR3. The chain uses TRBV12-3 or TRBV12-4 and TRBJ2-7, with no clear D. The CDR3 has 13 amino acids. The V and J ends lost 1 base and 3 bases respectively, with 7 bases between them. The CDR3 is CASSLVGIYEQYF. The CDR3 DNA is TGTGCCAGCAGTTTAGTAGGGATCTACGAGCAGTACTTC.

The V and J genes are TRBV5-1 and TRBJ2-2, with D tentatively TRBD1 (7 bases). There are 15 residues in the CDR3. CDR1 SGHRS and CDR2 YFSETQ come from the germline V gene. Trimming left V 0 bases short and J 8 bases short, with 14 bases between. CDR3 protein: CASSLGAGGPGELFF. The CDR3 nucleotides are TGCGCCAGCAGCTTGGGAGCAGGGGGGCCTGGGGAGCTGTTTTTT.

The gene calls are TRBV16 and TRBJ1-3; D perhaps matches TRBD1 (5 bases). Between the trimmed V and J ends, which lost 2 bases and 0 bases, there was a span of 14 bases. CDR1 is KGHSY, CDR2 FQNENV, per germline. The CDR3 is made up of 17 amino acids. Written as DNA, the CDR3 is TGTGCCAGCAGCCAAATCCTTCCGGGGCGCTCTGGAAACACCATATATTTT. It yields the protein CASSQILPGRSGNTIYF.

V is TRBV19 and J is TRBJ1-1, with D perhaps matching TRBD1 (6 bases). The germline V gene encodes CDR1 LNHDA and CDR2 SQIVND (reference sequence). V lost 6 bases, J lost 5 bases, and 16 bases lay in between. The CDR3 has 14 residues. CDR3 amino acids: CASSPTGGGTEAFF. The CDR3 DNA sequence: TGTGCCAGTAGCCCCACGGGGGGCGGGACTGAAGCTTTCTTT.

The chain uses TRBV27 and TRBJ1-1, with a weak D call TRBD1 (5 bases). The germline V and J ends were trimmed by 0 bases and 6 bases, with 11 bases remaining between them. In germline, CDR1 is MNHEY, CDR2 SMNVEV (reference sequence). This CDR3 has 14 residues. For the CDR3, the DNA is TGTGCCAGCAGTTTATCCTGGGCAGGGTCTGAAGCTTTCTTT. Amino acids: CASSLSWAGSEAFF.